This TCR beta chain was retrieved from a study of blood T cell repertoires in COVID-19. This table comes from immunoSEQ multiplex PCR, and its TCRdb copy is limited to in-frame clones, with some not included. The sample records about 99,000 clones, 79% being singletons. The V gene's germline CDR1 is KGHSH and CDR2 LQKENI. V dropped 6 bases and J dropped 1 base, with 15 bases sitting between them. The CDR3 loop spans 15 amino acids. Sequencing was performed on peripheral blood. The rearrangement joins TRBV18 to TRBJ1-1; TRBD1 is a possible D gene (6 bases). This clonotype originated in a woman older than 75 with active or convalescent COVID-19. CDR3 loop: CASSPLRDTNTEAFF. CDR3 DNA: TGTGCCAGCTCTCCCCTCCGGGACACGAACACTGAAGCTTTCTTT.